What follows are 26 T cell receptor beta chains derived from one specimen sequenced in a study of beta chain features in type 1 diabetes. The whole isolated RNA underwent reverse transcription, so sequencing captured expressed TCRB transcripts. TCRdb keeps only in-frame clones here, not all; method: immunoSEQ multiplex PCR. The sample has around 150,000 clones, 8% to 9.5% seen once. Study-level findings and limits: A moderate, significant TCRB CDR3 shortening appeared in type 1 diabetes across four CD4+ subsets.

Their antigen targets remain unknown. The specimen was central memory CD4+ T cells from blood. The origin of the receptors is a young woman with type 1 diabetes.

The table lists this clone with many counts. V is TRBV15 and J is TRBJ2-5; 8 nucleotides align to TRBD2. The CDR3 spans 13 residues. V lost 9 bases to trimming and J lost 4 bases; unmatched junction nucleotides: 7. The germline gives CDR1 LNHNV, CDR2 YYDKDF (reference sequence). This CDR3 is CATQRGLIETQYF. The DNA of the CDR3 is TGTGCCACACAGCGGGGGTTGATAGAGACCCAGTACTTC.

The CDR3: CASSVDSLEYF. The CDR3 nucleotides are TGTGCCAGCAGCGTGGACAGTCTTGAGTACTTC. The chain has TRBV11-2 and TRBJ2-7; TRBD1 might be the D (6 bases). The CDR3 runs 11 residues. CDR1 is SGHAT and CDR2 is FQNNGV in the germline V gene. V was shortened by 5 bases and J by 11 bases, with 13 bases between the two germline ends.

This clone showed up just a few times. The CDR3 loop is CASSLLGLLGETQYF. The CDR3 DNA follows: TGTGCCAGCAGCTTATTAGGACTCCTCGGAGAGACCCAGTACTTC. V is TRBV5-6 and J is TRBJ2-5; D might be TRBD2 (5 bases). The germline V gene encodes CDR1 SGHDT and CDR2 YYEEEE. Trimming left V 2 bases short and J 4 bases short, with 15 bases between. CDR3 length equals 15 residues.

The chain recombines TRBV15 with TRBJ1-5; D perhaps matches TRBD1 (5 bases). The germline V and J ends were trimmed by 0 bases and 10 bases, with 13 bases remaining between them. Germline V gene sequence: CDR1 LNHNV, CDR2 YYDKDF (reference sequence). The CDR3 covers 14 residues. The CDR3 is CATSRDRGGKPQHF. For the CDR3, the DNA is TGTGCCACCAGCAGAGATCGGGGGGGAAAACCCCAGCATTTT. Full variable domain (rest looked up from reference TRBV15 and TRBJ1-5): DAMVIQNPRYQVTQFGKPVTLSCSQTLNHNVMYWYQQKSSQAPKLLFHYYDKDFNNEADTPDNFQSRRPNTSFCFLDIRSPGLGDTAMYLCATSRDRGGKPQHFGDGTRLSIL.

The chain has TRBV7-9 and TRBJ2-5; D possibly corresponds to TRBD1 (6 bases). Trimming removed 5 bases from V and 5 bases from J, with 9 bases in between. Per the germline V gene, CDR1 is SEHNR and CDR2 is FQNEAQ (reference sequence). CDR3 length: 12 amino acids. In DNA form, the CDR3 reads TGTGCCAGCAGCCAGGGGCGGGAGACCCAGTACTTC. The encoded protein is CASSQGRETQYF.

This clone was counted between two and nine times. The chain uses TRBV18 and TRBJ2-2; 7 bases are shared with TRBD2. CDR1 and CDR2 (germline): KGHSH, LQKENI. The junction had 4 bases not matched to a gene; V was cut back by 0 bases and J by 6 bases. The CDR3 loop spans 15 amino acids. CDR3 sequence: CASSPPNLAAGELFF. In DNA form, the CDR3 reads TGTGCCAGCTCACCACCTAACCTAGCGGCCGGGGAGCTGTTTTTT.

The V gene is TRBV11-2, the J gene TRBJ2-5; a possible D gene is TRBD2 (5 bases). The CDR3 is 14 residues long. CDR1 is SGHAT and CDR2 is FQNNGV in the germline V gene. With 5 bases removed from V and 5 bases from J, the gap between germline ends came to 15 bases. DNA for the CDR3: TGTGCCAGCAGCCGGGCCATAAGAGGGGAGACCCAGTACTTC. Amino acids: CASSRAIRGETQYF.

The V call is TRBV5-1, the J call TRBJ2-7; TRBD1 matches at 8 bases. Germline V CDR1 and CDR2: SGHRS, YFSETQ. The junction had 13 bases not matched to a gene; V was cut back by 4 bases and J by 4 bases. CDR3 length: 16 residues. CDR3 loop: CASSLGSQGGVYEQYF. The CDR3 nucleotides read TGCGCCAGCAGCCTGGGATCACAGGGGGGAGTGTACGAGCAGTACTTC.

This clone was observed a few times. Other nucleotide sequences in the sample specify the same CDR3. The chain has TRBV5-1 and TRBJ2-3; no clear D gene. Per germline, CDR1 SGHRS and CDR2 YFSETQ. V was trimmed by 2 bases and J by 1 base, leaving 5 bases between them. CDR3 length: 13 amino acids. The CDR3 DNA sequence: TGCGCCAGCAGCTTCGAGGGCACAGATACGCAGTATTTT. This sequence encodes CASSFEGTDTQYF.

This clone was counted only a few times. The chain has TRBV30 and TRBJ1-5; weak D call: TRBD1 (6 bases). V was cut by 0 bases and J by 6 bases, with 15 bases left in between. The germline gives CDR1 GTSNPN, CDR2 SVGIG (reference sequence). The CDR3 contains 15 residues. CDR3 region: CAWSVTGRGLQPQHF. DNA for the CDR3: TGTGCCTGGAGTGTAACAGGGCGAGGCCTTCAGCCCCAGCATTTT.

The chain employs TRBV29-1 and TRBJ2-5, with D perhaps TRBD2 (6 bases). V gave up 3 bases and J gave up 4 bases, with 12 bases separating them. The CDR3 length is 13 residues. From germline, CDR1 is SQVTM and CDR2 ANQGSEA. CDR3 residues: CSVDTVGGETQYF. The DNA for the CDR3 is TGCAGCGTTGACACCGTGGGGGGAGAGACCCAGTACTTC.

The sample holds a few counts of this clone. J is TRBJ2-3 and V is TRBV5-1; TRBD2 agrees at 8 bases. The CDR3 contains 16 residues. CDR1 and CDR2 (germline): SGHRS, YFSETQ. Germline trimming cut 3 bases from V and 1 base from J; bases unmatched to any gene: 7. Here the CDR3 DNA reads TGCGCCAGCAGCTCCCTCCAGGGACTAGGCACAGATACGCAGTATTTT. It translates to CASSSLQGLGTDTQYF.

V and J are TRBV6-6 and TRBJ2-5; TRBD2 aligns across 7 bases. Germline assignment: CDR1 MNHNY and CDR2 SVGAGI (reference sequence). This CDR3 spans 13 amino acids. V shed 6 bases, J shed 7 bases, and the junction held 8 bases outside the gene matches. In nucleotides, the CDR3 is TGTGCCAGCAGCCCCGGGGGGATCGGGACCCAGTACTTC. Translated: CASSPGGIGTQYF.

The chain recombines TRBV19 with TRBJ1-1, with a possible D match to TRBD1 (6 bases). V lost 4 bases and J lost 3, with 9 bases in between. CDR3 size: 13 residues. Per the germline V gene, CDR1 is LNHDA and CDR2 is SQIVND (reference sequence). The CDR3 region has the DNA TGTGCCAGTAGTACATCAGGGGACACTGAAGCTTTCTTT. It specifies CASSTSGDTEAFF.

Of note for this clone: Other DNA sequences from this sample encode an identical CDR3 as well. V usage is TRBV5-1 and J usage is TRBJ1-4; TRBD1 matches at 7 bases. This CDR3 is built from 14 residues. Per the germline V gene, CDR1 is SGHRS and CDR2 is YFSETQ. J lost 8 bases, V lost 0 bases, and 4 bases had no gene match. The CDR3 coding sequence is TGCGCCAGCAGCTTGGGACAGGGTAGCGAAAAACTGTTTTTT. Its protein product is CASSLGQGSEKLFF.

This clone was picked up a small number of times. This sequence joins TRBV7-3 and TRBJ2-3, with 9 positions matching TRBD2. Germline V gives CDR1 SGHTA, CDR2 FQGTGA. V lost 5 bases and J lost 4; bases outside the gene matches: 10. This CDR3 has 16 residues. CDR3 sequence: CASSPLSGSGADTQYF. In DNA form, the CDR3 reads TGTGCCAGCAGCCCCCTTAGCGGGAGTGGGGCAGATACGCAGTATTTT.

The chain carries TRBV30 and TRBJ2-5; 10 bases line up with TRBD2. V lost 8 bases, J lost 2 bases, and 11 bases stayed unmatched. Per germline, CDR1 GTSNPN and CDR2 SVGIG (reference sequence). This CDR3 is 15 amino acids long. The DNA for the CDR3 is TGTGCCAGCAGCAGCGGGGGGGGCCCTCAAGAGACCCAGTACTTC. Protein product: CASSSGGGPQETQYF. The full variable domain, completed using reference TRBV30 and TRBJ2-5, is SQTIHQWPATLVQPVGSPLSLECTVEGTSNPNLYWYRQAAGRGLQLLFYSVGIGQISSEVPQNLSASRPQDRQFILSSKKLLLSDSGFYLCASSSGGGPQETQYFGPGTRLLVL.

This clone was found a few times. The J gene is TRBJ2-5, the V gene TRBV7-9, with 10 positions matching TRBD2. Germline V gene sequence: CDR1 SEHNR, CDR2 FQNEAQ (reference sequence). The V and J ends lost 5 bases and 4 bases, in that order; junction bases with no gene match: 10. The CDR3 extends over 16 amino acids. The CDR3 spells CASSLPSGRSGETQYF. In nucleotides, the CDR3 is TGTGCCAGCAGCCTTCCTAGCGGGAGATCGGGAGAGACCCAGTACTTC.

V and J are TRBV6-4 and TRBJ2-1; a possible D gene is TRBD2 (6 bases). CDR3 size: 16 residues. V dropped 4 bases and J dropped 7 bases, with 20 bases sitting between them. Germline V CDR1 and CDR2: MRHNA, SNTAGT. The DNA for the CDR3 is TGTGCCAGCAGTGCGAGCGGGCCCTCCCCGAGGAATGAGCAGTTCTTC. The encoded protein is CASSASGPSPRNEQFF.

This chain links TRBV4-3 with TRBJ2-7; 7 nucleotides line up with TRBD2. The CDR3 extends over 16 amino acids. The trim removed 0 bases at V and 5 bases at J, leaving 10 bases unmatched. Per the germline V gene, CDR1 is LGHNA and CDR2 is YSLEER. The CDR3: CASSQDYGGRGNEQYF. CDR3 bases: TGCGCCAGCAGCCAAGATTACGGCGGGAGAGGAAACGAGCAGTACTTC.

This clone came up a few times. The CDR3 DNA is TGCGCCAGCAGCCCGACTCGACTGTCCCAAGATACGCAGTATTTT. Translation gives CASSPTRLSQDTQYF. The V gene is TRBV4-1, the J gene TRBJ2-3, with D unresolved. Germline V lookup: CDR1 MGHRA, CDR2 YSYEKL. Trimming cost V 4 bases and J 5 bases, with 16 bases left between them. The CDR3 covers 15 residues.

This clone was seen a handful of times. The chain recombines TRBV2 with TRBJ2-1, with a possible D match to TRBD1 (5 bases). The length of the CDR3 is 14 residues. V lost 4 bases to trimming and J lost 5 bases, with 12 bases between them. Germline assignment: CDR1 SNHLY and CDR2 FYNNEI. CDR3 nucleotide sequence: TGTGCCAGCAGTGTCCGACAGTCGGACAATGAGCAGTTCTTC. Its protein product is CASSVRQSDNEQFF.

The chain uses TRBV30 and TRBJ2-1; 11 bases match TRBD2. The CDR3 loop spans 13 amino acids. The ends lost 6 bases at V and 7 bases at J; junction bases unmatched: 5. CDR1 is GTSNPN, CDR2 SVGIG, per germline (reference sequence). CDR3 residues: CACTSGSENEQFF. The CDR3 DNA reads as TGTGCCTGTACTAGCGGGAGTGAAAATGAGCAGTTCTTC.

This chain uses TRBV19 with TRBJ2-5; the D gene is possibly TRBD1 (6 bases). Germline CDR1 and CDR2: LNHDA and SQIVND (reference sequence). Trimming removed 8 bases from V and 1 base from J, with 14 bases in between. This CDR3 is built from 14 residues. CDR3 sequence (DNA): TGTGCCAGTGCACGGACAGATTCCCAAGAGACCCAGTACTTC. Translation: CASARTDSQETQYF.

The chain uses TRBV23-1 and TRBJ2-3, with a tentative D call TRBD2 (6 bases). TRBV23-1 belongs to the ORF category, with a function that is uncertain. The ends were cut back, 6 bases at V and 0 bases at J, with 22 bases in the middle. This CDR3 contains 18 residues. The CDR3 spells CASSQDRISGTSTDTQYF. DNA for the CDR3: TGCGCCAGCAGCCAAGATCGGATTAGCGGAACTAGCACAGATACGCAGTATTTT.

CDR3 DNA sequence: TGTGCCAGCAGCAGCGAAGTAGGGACCCAGTACTTC. Its protein is CASSSEVGTQYF. V is TRBV10-3 and J is TRBJ2-5; D remains unclear. This CDR3 is built from 12 residues. V shed 10 bases and J shed 7 bases, with 16 bases lying between them. CDR1 is ENHRY, CDR2 SYGVKD, per germline.